A selection of T cell receptor beta chains follows, all from one sample in a study of beta chain features in type 1 diabetes. This table comes from immunoSEQ multiplex PCR, and its TCRdb copy is limited to in-frame clones, with some not included. The sample consists of hundreds of thousands of clones, about 14% of them appearing once. The sequenced material came from naive CD4+ T cells from blood. Receptors originate from a man younger than 35 in good health. Both conserved end residues are part of each CDR3. Each record gives: D gene, J gene, V gene, clone size, CDR3 protein, CDR3 DNA. D genes are given only for firm matches. Clone sizes are given selectively: once, few, many, or a class where the clone is expanded.

d_call: .
j_call: TRBJ2-7
v_call: TRBV27
clone_size: few
cdr3_aa: CASTLGRGHNEQYF
cdr3_nt: TGTGCCAGCACCTTAGGGAGGGGGCACAACGAGCAGTACTTC

d_call: .
j_call: TRBJ2-7
v_call: TRBV20-1
clone_size: .
cdr3_aa: CSASRSPEQYF
cdr3_nt: TGCAGTGCGAGTAGGAGTCCCGAGCAGTACTTC

d_call: .
j_call: TRBJ2-1
v_call: TRBV29-1
clone_size: few
cdr3_aa: CSVQGMIYNEQFF
cdr3_nt: TGCAGCGTTCAAGGCATGATCTACAATGAGCAGTTCTTC

d_call: .
j_call: TRBJ1-1
v_call: TRBV19
clone_size: few
cdr3_aa: CASSIRGRTEAFF
cdr3_nt: TGTGCCAGTAGTATCCGGGGGAGGACTGAAGCTTTCTTT

d_call: TRBD1
j_call: TRBJ2-3
v_call: TRBV18
clone_size: .
cdr3_aa: CASSPRDRPSTDTQYF
cdr3_nt: TGTGCCAGCTCACCCCGGGACAGGCCTAGCACAGATACGCAGTATTTT

d_call: TRBD1
j_call: TRBJ2-7
v_call: TRBV6-6
clone_size: .
cdr3_aa: CASNGQATSYEQYF
cdr3_nt: TGTGCCAGCAATGGACAGGCCACTTCCTACGAGCAGTACTTC

d_call: .
j_call: TRBJ1-1
v_call: TRBV2
clone_size: few
cdr3_aa: CASRGSGRRNTEAFF
cdr3_nt: TGTGCCAGCAGGGGGTCCGGACGGAGGAACACTGAAGCTTTCTTT

d_call: TRBD2
j_call: TRBJ2-3
v_call: TRBV7-2
clone_size: .
cdr3_aa: CASSLTVQRGASSTDTQYF
cdr3_nt: TGTGCCAGCAGCTTAACTGTCCAGCGGGGAGCCTCTAGCACAGATACGCAGTATTTT

d_call: TRBD1
j_call: TRBJ2-5
v_call: TRBV11-3
clone_size: .
cdr3_aa: CASSFRQGPGQETQYF
cdr3_nt: TGTGCCAGCAGCTTCCGACAGGGGCCGGGGCAAGAGACCCAGTACTTC

d_call: .
j_call: TRBJ1-5
v_call: TRBV5-6
clone_size: few
cdr3_aa: CASSTFNQPQHF
cdr3_nt: TGTGCCAGCAGCACCTTCAATCAGCCCCAGCATTTT

d_call: TRBD1
j_call: TRBJ1-5
v_call: TRBV5-1
clone_size: few
cdr3_aa: CASSLGTGEGGQPQHF
cdr3_nt: TGCGCCAGCAGCTTGGGGACAGGGGAAGGAGGTCAGCCCCAGCATTTT